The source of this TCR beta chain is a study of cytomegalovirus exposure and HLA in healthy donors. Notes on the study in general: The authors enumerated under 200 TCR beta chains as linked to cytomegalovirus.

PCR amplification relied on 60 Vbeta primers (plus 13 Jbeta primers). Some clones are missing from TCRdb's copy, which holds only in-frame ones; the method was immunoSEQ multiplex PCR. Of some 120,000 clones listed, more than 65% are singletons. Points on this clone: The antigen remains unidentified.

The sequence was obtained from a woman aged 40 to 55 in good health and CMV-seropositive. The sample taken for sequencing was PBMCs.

In nucleotides, the CDR3 is TGCGCCAGCAGCCCCGGGGATGGGGTCTACGAGCAGTACTTC. Protein: CASSPGDGVYEQYF. The chain has TRBV5-1 and TRBJ2-7, with D possibly TRBD2 on 5 matching bases. This CDR3 is 14 amino acids long. Germline V gene sequence: CDR1 SGHRS, CDR2 YFSETQ. The V end was cut by 4 bases, the J end by 3 bases, with 14 bases between.